This TCR beta chain is from a study of blood T cell repertoires in COVID-19. In germline, CDR1 is SNHLY, CDR2 FYNNEI. The CDR3 is 16 amino acids. With 5 bases clipped from V and 0 bases from J, the junction kept 5 bases outside the gene matches. Profiled with immunoSEQ multiplex PCR; TCRdb holds only in-frame clones, not every one. The data hold about 190,000 clones, with 75% to 90% observed a single time. The origin of this receptor is a man between 35 and 55 years old with acute or convalescent COVID-19. This chain links TRBV2 with TRBJ2-1; 9 bases fit TRBD1. Input material: peripheral blood. The CDR3 reads CASSLGTGSSYNEQFF. As DNA, the CDR3 is TGTGCCAGCAGTTTGGGGACAGGGAGCTCCTACAATGAGCAGTTCTTC.